The sequence of this T cell receptor (beta chain) was determined in a study of cytomegalovirus exposure and HLA in healthy donors. This clone has just one count. With 60 Vbeta and 13 Jbeta primers, the PCR was carried out. Profiled with immunoSEQ multiplex PCR; TCRdb holds only in-frame clones, not every one. Here the sample spans under 200,000 clones, 75% to 90% being singletons. This clonotype originated in a male donor in good health and CMV-seropositive. The sample consisted of PBMCs.

The CDR3 DNA is TGTGCCAGCAGCACCCGGACGGGGGGCAATGAGCAGTTCTTC. This codes for CASSTRTGGNEQFF. The V and J genes are TRBV7-2 and TRBJ2-1; 7 bases map to TRBD2. Trimming took 5 bases from V and 6 from J; bases not matched to a gene: 7. CDR3 length: 14 residues. From germline, CDR1 is SGHTA and CDR2 FQGNSA. Based on the CDR3 plus reference TRBV7-2 and TRBJ2-1, the full variable domain is GAGVSQSPSNKVTEKGKDVELRCDPISGHTALYWYRQSLGQGLEFLIYFQGNSAPDKSGLPSDRFSAERTGGSVSTLTIQRTQQEDSAVYLCASSTRTGGNEQFFGPGTRLTVL.